This is a list of T cell receptor beta chains from one sample in a study of patients and donors after allogeneic stem cell transplantation. One entry per CDR3 protein, called by TCRdb with MiXCR from the RT-PCR reads. The table has about a million distinct CDR3 sequences, more than 15% seen once. Sequencing was carried out using blood, either unsorted or a sorted T cell fraction (not recorded which). All receptors derive from a human donor who was either an allogeneic HSCT recipient or a stem cell or donor lymphocyte infusion donor (not recorded which). It is not recorded whose cells these are; they may come from a transplant donor. Both conserved end residues are part of each CDR3.

>TRBV24-1
CATSEPTSPSTDTQYF
>TRBV30
CAWSVLPAGSGETQYF
>TRBV29-1
CSALNAEQYF
>TRBV12-3/TRBV12-4
CASSLKGNEQYF
>TRBV24-1
CATSDPQQGNNYGYTF
>TRBV12-3/TRBV12-4
CASSLIRGGGYNEQFF
>TRBV12-3/TRBV12-4
CASSLTQGISGNTIYF
>TRBV12-3/TRBV12-4
CASSLRGGEPTEQYF
>TRBV7-3
CASSLSVNTEAFF
>TRBV5-4
CASSSPKDGFYGYTF
>TRBV7-9
CASSLAIKDEQYF
>TRBV5-6
CASSLVTLNYGYTF
>TRBV6-4
CARRHYRGRTKWNTEAFF
>TRBV3-1
CASSQAGYSDNEQFF
>TRBV3-1
CASSQNHGQGNEQFF
>TRBV12-3/TRBV12-4
CASSPLTGMGDTQYF
>TRBV6-1
CASIARAENNSPLHF
>TRBV20-1
CSARAYSNQPQHF
>TRBV20-1
CSAEDRATGYEQYF
>TRBV6-1
CASNQGIGYEQYF
>TRBV5-1
CASGSSGSDETQYF
>TRBV6-5
CASSSWTSSSTDTQYF
>TRBV3-1
CASSQGVGGIQYF
>TRBV12-3/TRBV12-4
CASSKRTSGAQVEQYF